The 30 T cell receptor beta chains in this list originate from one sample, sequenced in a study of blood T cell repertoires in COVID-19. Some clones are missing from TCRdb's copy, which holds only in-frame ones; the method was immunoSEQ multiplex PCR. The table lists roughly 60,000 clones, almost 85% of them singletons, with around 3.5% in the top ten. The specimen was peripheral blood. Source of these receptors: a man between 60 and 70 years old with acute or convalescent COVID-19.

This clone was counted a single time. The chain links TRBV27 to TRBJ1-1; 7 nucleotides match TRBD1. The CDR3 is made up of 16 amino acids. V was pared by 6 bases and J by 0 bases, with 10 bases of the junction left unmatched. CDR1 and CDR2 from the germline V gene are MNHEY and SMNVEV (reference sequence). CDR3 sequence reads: CASSTSTTGVNTEAFF. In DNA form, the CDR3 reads TGTGCCAGCAGCACCTCCACCACAGGGGTGAACACTGAAGCTTTCTTT.

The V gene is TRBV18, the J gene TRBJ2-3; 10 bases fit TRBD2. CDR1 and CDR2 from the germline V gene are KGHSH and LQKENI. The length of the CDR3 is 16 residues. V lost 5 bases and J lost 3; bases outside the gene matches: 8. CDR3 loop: CASSGSPSGGTDTQYF. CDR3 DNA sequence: TGTGCCAGCTCAGGATCCCCTAGCGGGGGAACAGATACGCAGTATTTT.

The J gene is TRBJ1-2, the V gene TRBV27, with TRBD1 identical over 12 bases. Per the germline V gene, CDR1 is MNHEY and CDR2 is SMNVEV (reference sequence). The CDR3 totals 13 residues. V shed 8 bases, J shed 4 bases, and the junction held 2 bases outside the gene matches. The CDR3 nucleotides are TGTGCCAGCGGGACAGGGGGCTTCTATGGCTACACCTTC. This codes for CASGTGGFYGYTF.

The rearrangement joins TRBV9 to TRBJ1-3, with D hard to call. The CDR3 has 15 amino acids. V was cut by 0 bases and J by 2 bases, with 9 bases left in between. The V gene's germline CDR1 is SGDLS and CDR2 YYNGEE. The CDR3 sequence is CASSVAGSAGNTIYF. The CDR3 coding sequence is TGTGCCAGCAGCGTAGCGGGGTCGGCTGGAAACACCATATATTTT.

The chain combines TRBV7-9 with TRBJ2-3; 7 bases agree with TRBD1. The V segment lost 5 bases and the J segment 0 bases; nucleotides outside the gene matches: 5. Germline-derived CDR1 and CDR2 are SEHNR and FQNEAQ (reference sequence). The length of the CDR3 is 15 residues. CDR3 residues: CASSHRDSSTDTQYF. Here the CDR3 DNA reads TGTGCCAGCAGCCATAGGGACAGCAGCACAGATACGCAGTATTTT.

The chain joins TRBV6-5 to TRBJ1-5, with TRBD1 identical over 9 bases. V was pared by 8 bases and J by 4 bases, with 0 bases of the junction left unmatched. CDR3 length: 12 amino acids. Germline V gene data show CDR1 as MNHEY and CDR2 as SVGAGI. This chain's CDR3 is CASGTGNQPQHF. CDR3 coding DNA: TGTGCCAGCGGGACAGGGAATCAGCCCCAGCATTTT.

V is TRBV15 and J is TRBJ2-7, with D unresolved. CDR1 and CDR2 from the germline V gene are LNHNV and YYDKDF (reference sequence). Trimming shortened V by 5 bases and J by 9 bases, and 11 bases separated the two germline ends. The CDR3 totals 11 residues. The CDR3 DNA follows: TGTGCCACCAGCTATACGTCGGTGCAGTACTTC. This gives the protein CATSYTSVQYF.

Written as DNA, the CDR3 is TGTGCCAGCAGCTTTTCAACAGGGAGGGATCAGCCCCAGCATTTT. The encoded protein is CASSFSTGRDQPQHF. This chain connects TRBV7-8 to TRBJ1-5; D possibly corresponds to TRBD1 (6 bases). The CDR3 spans 15 residues. Per germline, CDR1 SGHVS and CDR2 FQNEAQ. Trimming left V 3 bases short and J 5 bases short, with 14 bases between.

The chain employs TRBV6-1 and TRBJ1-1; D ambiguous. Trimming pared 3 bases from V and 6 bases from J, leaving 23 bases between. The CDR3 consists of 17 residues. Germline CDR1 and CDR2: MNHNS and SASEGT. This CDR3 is CASSDPSGVGLLAEAFF. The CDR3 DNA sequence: TGTGCCAGCAGTGACCCATCTGGGGTCGGACTCCTGGCTGAAGCTTTCTTT.

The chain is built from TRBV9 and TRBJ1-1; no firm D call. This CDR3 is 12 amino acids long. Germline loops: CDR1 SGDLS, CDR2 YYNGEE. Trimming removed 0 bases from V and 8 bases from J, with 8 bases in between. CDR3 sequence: CASSVGSLEAFF. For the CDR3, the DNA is TGTGCCAGCAGCGTAGGCTCTCTAGAAGCTTTCTTT.

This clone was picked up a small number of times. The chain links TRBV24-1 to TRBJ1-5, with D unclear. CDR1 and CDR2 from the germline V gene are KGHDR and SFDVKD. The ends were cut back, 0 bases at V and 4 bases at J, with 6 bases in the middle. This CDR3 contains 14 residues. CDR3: CATSDLSQNQPQHF. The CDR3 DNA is TGTGCCACCAGTGATTTGTCACAGAATCAGCCCCAGCATTTT.

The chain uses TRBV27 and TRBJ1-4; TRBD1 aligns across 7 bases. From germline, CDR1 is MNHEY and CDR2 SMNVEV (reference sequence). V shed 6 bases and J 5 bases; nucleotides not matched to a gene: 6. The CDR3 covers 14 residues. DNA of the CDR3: TGTGCCAGCAGGACGGACAGGAGGAATGAAAAACTGTTTTTT. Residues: CASRTDRRNEKLFF.

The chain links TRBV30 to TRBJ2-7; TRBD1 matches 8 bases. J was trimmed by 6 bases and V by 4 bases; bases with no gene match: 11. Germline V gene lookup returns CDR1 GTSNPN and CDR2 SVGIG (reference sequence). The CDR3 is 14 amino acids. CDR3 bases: TGTGCCTGGACTCCTGGGACAGGTTTTGGCGAGCAGTACTTC. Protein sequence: CAWTPGTGFGEQYF.

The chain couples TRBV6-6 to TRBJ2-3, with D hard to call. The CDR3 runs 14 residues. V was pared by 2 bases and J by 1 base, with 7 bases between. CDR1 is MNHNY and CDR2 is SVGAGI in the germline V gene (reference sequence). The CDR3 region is CASSYGGRTDTQYF. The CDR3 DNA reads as TGTGCCAGCAGTTACGGCGGTCGCACAGATACGCAGTATTTT.

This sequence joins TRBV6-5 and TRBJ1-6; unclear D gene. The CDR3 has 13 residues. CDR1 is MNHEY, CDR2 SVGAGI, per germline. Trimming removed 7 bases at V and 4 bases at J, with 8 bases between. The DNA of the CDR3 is TGTGCCAGCAACGGGGAATATAATTCACCCCTCCACTTT. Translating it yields CASNGEYNSPLHF.

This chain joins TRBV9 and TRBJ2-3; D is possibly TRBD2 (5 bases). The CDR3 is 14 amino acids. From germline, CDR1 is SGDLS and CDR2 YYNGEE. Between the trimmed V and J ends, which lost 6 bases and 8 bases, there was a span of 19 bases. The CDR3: CASNPVGEVGTQYF. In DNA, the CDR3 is TGTGCCAGCAACCCGGTCGGGGAAGTAGGTACGCAGTATTTT.

The CDR3 loop reads CASSFRQAYSTEAFF. CDR3 sequence (DNA): TGTGCCAGCAGTTTTAGGCAGGCCTATTCCACTGAAGCTTTCTTT. This chain links TRBV27 with TRBJ1-1, with D unclear. The CDR3 runs to 15 residues. The germline CDR1 and CDR2 sequences are MNHEY and SMNVEV (reference sequence). The V end lost 3 bases, the J end lost 4 bases, and 15 bases lay between the germline ends.

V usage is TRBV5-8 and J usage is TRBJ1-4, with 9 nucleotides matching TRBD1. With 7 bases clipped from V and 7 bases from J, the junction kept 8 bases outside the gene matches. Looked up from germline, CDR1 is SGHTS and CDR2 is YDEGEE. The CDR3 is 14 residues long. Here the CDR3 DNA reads TGTGCCAGCGGACAGGGGAGTATGGGTGAAAAACTGTTTTTT. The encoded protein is CASGQGSMGEKLFF.

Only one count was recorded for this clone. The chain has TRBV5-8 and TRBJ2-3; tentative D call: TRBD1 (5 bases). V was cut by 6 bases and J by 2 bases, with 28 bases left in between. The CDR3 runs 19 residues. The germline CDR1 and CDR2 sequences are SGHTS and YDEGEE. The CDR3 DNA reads TGTGCCAGCACCCTTCGTATAACGGCCAGACAGTCTTTCACAGATACGCAGTATTTT. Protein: CASTLRITARQSFTDTQYF.

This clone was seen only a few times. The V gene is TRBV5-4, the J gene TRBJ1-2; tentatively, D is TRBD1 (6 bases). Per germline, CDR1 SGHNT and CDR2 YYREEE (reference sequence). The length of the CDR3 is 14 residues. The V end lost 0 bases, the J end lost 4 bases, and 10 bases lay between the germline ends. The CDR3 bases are TGTGCCAGCAGCTTGGTGGACAGCTTCTATGGCTACACCTTC. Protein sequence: CASSLVDSFYGYTF.

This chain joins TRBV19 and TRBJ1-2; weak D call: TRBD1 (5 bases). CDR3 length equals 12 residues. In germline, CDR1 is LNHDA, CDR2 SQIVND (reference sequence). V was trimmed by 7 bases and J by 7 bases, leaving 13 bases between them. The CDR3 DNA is TGTGCCAGTATCCCCCCCGGGGGTGGCTACACCTTC. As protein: CASIPPGGGYTF.

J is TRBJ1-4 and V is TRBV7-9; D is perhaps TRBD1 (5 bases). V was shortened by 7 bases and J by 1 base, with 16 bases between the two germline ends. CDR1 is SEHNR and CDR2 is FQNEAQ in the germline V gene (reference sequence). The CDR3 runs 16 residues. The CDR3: CASTRRGGITNEKLFF. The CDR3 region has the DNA TGTGCCAGCACCCGTCGCGGGGGGATAACTAATGAAAAACTGTTTTTT. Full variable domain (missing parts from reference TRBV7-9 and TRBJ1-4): DTGVSQNPRHKITKRGQNVTFRCDPISEHNRLYWYRQTLGQGPEFLTYFQNEAQLEKSRLLSDRFSAERPKGSFSTLEIQRTEQGDSAMYLCASTRRGGITNEKLFFGSGTQLSVL.

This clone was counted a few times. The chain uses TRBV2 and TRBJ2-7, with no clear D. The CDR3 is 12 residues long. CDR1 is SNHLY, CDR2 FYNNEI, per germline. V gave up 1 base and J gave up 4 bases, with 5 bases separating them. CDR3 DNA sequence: TGTGCCAGCAGTGAAGGGCAATACGAGCAGTACTTC. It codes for CASSEGQYEQYF.

DNA for the CDR3: TGTGCCAGCAGCGGAAAGGAGCGACCTACGGAGTTCTTC. Amino acid sequence: CASSGKERPTEFF. The V gene is TRBV7-9, the J gene TRBJ2-1; D is undetermined. The germline CDR1 and CDR2 sequences are SEHNR and FQNEAQ (reference sequence). The CDR3 is made up of 13 amino acids. V lost 5 bases and J lost 14, with 19 bases in between.

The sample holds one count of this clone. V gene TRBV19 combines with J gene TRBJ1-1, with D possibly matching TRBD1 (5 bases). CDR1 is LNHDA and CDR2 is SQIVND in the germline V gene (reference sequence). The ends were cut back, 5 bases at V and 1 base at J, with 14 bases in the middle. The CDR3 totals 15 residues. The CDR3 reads CASSALPTGNTEAFF. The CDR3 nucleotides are TGTGCCAGTAGTGCCCTTCCTACAGGGAACACTGAAGCTTTCTTT. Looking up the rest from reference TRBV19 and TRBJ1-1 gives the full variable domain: DGGITQSPKYLFRKEGQNVTLSCEQNLNHDAMYWYRQDPGQGLRLIYYSQIVNDFQKGDIAEGYSVSREKKESFPLTVTSAQKNPTAFYLCASSALPTGNTEAFFGQGTRLTVV.

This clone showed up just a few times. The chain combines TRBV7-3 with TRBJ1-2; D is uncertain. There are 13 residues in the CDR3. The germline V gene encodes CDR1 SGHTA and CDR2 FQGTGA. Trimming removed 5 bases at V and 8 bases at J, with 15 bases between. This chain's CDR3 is CASSKTQSDGYTF. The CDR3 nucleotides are TGTGCCAGCAGCAAGACTCAATCCGACGGCTACACCTTC.

Here the CDR3 reads CASSKRTAPSYNEQFF. The CDR3 region has the DNA TGTGCCAGCAGCAAAAGGACAGCCCCATCCTACAATGAGCAGTTCTTC. The rearrangement links TRBV7-8 to TRBJ2-1; weak D call: TRBD1 (6 bases). Trimming removed 5 bases at V and 1 base at J, with 15 bases between. Germline V gene sequence: CDR1 SGHVS, CDR2 FQNEAQ. The CDR3 consists of 16 residues.

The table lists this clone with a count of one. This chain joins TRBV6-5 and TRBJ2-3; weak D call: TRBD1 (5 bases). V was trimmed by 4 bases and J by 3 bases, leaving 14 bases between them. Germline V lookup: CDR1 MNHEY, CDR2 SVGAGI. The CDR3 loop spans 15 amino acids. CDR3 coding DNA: TGTGCCAGCAGTTTATGGCCCAGGGCAACAGATACGCAGTATTTT. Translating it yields CASSLWPRATDTQYF.

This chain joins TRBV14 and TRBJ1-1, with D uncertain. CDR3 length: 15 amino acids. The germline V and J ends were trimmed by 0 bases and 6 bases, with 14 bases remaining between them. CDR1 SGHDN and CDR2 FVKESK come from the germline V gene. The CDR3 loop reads CASSQDYGRFAEAFF. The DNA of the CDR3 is TGTGCCAGCAGCCAAGATTATGGGAGATTCGCTGAAGCTTTCTTT.

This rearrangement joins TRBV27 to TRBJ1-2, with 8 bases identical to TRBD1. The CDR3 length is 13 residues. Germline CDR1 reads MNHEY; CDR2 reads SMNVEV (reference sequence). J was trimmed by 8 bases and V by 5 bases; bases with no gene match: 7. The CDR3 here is CASSGQGSGGYTF. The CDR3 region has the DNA TGTGCCAGCAGTGGACAGGGTTCGGGCGGCTACACCTTC.